This record looks at one T cell receptor (beta chain) sequence and its context. With random hexamers, reverse transcription was performed on roughly 0.5 to 1 ug of RNA. Using its own MiXCR run on the immunoSEQ multiplex PCR reads, TCRdb lists one record per CDR3 protein. The sample yields 85,000 to 90,000 distinct CDR3 sequences, just under 95% seen once. The source of the sample is a study of CD8 T cells in Susac syndrome. Trimming shortened V by 8 bases and J by 5 bases, and 13 bases separated the two germline ends. CDR1 MNHEY and CDR2 SVGAGI come from the germline V gene. There are 12 residues in the CDR3.

The receptor was isolated from a human donor in good health. Input material: CD8+ T cells from PBMCs. The chain links TRBV6-5 to TRBJ2-7; D is perhaps TRBD1 (6 bases). The CDR3 nucleotides read TGTGCCAGCGGAAGACAGGTGCACGAGCAGTACTTC. Residues: CASGRQVHEQYF.